Sequencing of this T cell receptor beta chain was carried out in a study of blood T cell repertoires in COVID-19. Overall study: Sources were T cells, B-cell-depleted T cells, or PBMCs; the material itself was cDNA or gDNA.

The data were produced by immunoSEQ multiplex PCR, yet TCRdb's version contains in-frame clones alone and is incomplete. This sample has 200,000 to 250,000 clones, with roughly 80% found just once. This CDR3 has 15 residues. Germline lookup yields CDR1 LNHDA and CDR2 SQIVND (reference sequence). V was cut by 7 bases and J by 0 bases, with 12 bases left in between. Sequenced input: peripheral blood. The TCR was taken from a woman older than 75 with acute or convalescent COVID-19. The V call is TRBV19, the J call TRBJ1-4; no clear D. For the CDR3, the DNA is TGTGCCAGTACTAGTTCACTGGCAACTAATGAAAAACTGTTTTTT. It codes for CASTSSLATNEKLFF.